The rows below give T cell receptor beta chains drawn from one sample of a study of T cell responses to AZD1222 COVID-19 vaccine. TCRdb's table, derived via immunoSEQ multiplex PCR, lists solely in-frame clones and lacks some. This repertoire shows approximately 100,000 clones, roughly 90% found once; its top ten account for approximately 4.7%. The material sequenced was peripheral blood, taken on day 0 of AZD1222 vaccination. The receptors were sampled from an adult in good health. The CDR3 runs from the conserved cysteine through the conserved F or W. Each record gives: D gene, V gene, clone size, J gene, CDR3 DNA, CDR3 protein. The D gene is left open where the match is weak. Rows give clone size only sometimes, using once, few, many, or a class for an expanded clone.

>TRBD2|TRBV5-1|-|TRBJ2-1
TGCGCCAGCAGCCCTGGGACTAGCGGGGGCATCAGCTCCTACAATGAGCAGTTCTTC
CASSPGTSGGISSYNEQFF
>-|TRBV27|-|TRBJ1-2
TGTGCCAGCAGTCAGATCGGGCCTTATGGCTACACCTTC
CASSQIGPYGYTF
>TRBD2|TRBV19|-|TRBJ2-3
TGTGCCAGTAGTATCCTGGGACTAGCGGGAGGGGTAGATACGCAGTATTTT
CASSILGLAGGVDTQYF
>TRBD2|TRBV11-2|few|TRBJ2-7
TGTGCCAGCAGCTTGACTAGCAGCTACGAGCAGTACTTC
CASSLTSSYEQYF
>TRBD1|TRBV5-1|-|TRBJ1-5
TGCGCCAGCAGCCCAGGGGGGTTGGGACAGCCCCAGCATTTT
CASSPGGLGQPQHF
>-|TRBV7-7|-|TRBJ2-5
TGTGCTAGCAGCTTAGAGGCAAGTCCCCAAGAGACCCAGTACTTC
CASSLEASPQETQYF
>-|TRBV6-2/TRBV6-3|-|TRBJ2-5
TGTGCCAGCAGCCCCCCTTCCCGGGCCGAGAAGGGGACCCAGTACTTC
CASSPPSRAEKGTQYF
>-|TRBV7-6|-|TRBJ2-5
TGTGCCAGCAGCTCTCGGGAGACCCAGTACTTC
CASSSRETQYF
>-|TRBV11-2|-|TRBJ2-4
TGTGCCAGCAGCTTAGACCGGGGGGCCAAAAACATTCAGTACTTC
CASSLDRGAKNIQYF
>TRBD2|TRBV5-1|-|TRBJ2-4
TGCGCCAGCAGCTTGGAGGGACTAGCGGGAGAGGGCTACAAAAACATTCAGTACTTC
CASSLEGLAGEGYKNIQYF
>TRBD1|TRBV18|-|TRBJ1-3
TGTGCCAGCTCACCACCTAACAGGGGTGGAAACACCATATATTTT
CASSPPNRGGNTIYF
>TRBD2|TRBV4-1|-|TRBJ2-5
TGCGCCAGCAGCCGAGCGGGAGCTTCTGAGACCCAGTACTTC
CASSRAGASETQYF
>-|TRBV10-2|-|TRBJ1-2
TGCGCCAGCAGCCCAGGGACGGGCTATGGCTACACCTTC
CASSPGTGYGYTF
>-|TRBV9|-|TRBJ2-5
TGTGCCAGCAGCGTAGACTGGCTGGCGGAGGAGACCCAGTACTTC
CASSVDWLAEETQYF
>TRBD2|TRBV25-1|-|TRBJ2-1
TGTGCCAGCAGTGGGGGGGGAGGCCCTCAGAGTTACAATGAGCAGTTCTTC
CASSGGGGPQSYNEQFF
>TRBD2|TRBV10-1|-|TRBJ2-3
TGCGCCAGCAGTGCCCCGGCCATAGCGGGAACCACAGATACGCAGTATTTT
CASSAPAIAGTTDTQYF
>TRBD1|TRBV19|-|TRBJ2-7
TGTGCCAGTAGTAGGAGACAGGGGGCCTACGAGCAGTACTTC
CASSRRQGAYEQYF
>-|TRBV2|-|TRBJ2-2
TGTGCCAGCAGGGACTTGGATTACACCGGGGAGCTGTTTTTT
CASRDLDYTGELFF
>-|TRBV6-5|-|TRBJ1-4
TGTGCCAGCAGTTACTCGGGAGTCAATGAAAAACTGTTTTTT
CASSYSGVNEKLFF
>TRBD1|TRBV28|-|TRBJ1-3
TGTGCCAGCAGTCCGACAGGGGGGGTCTCTGGAAACACCATATATTTT
CASSPTGGVSGNTIYF
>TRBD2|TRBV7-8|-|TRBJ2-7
TGTGCCAGCAGCTTATCCGGGACTAGCTCCGAGCAGCAGTACTTC
CASSLSGTSSEQQYF
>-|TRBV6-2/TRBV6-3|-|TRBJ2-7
TGTGCCAGCAGTTCCCTCCTAACTAGGGCCTACGAGCAGTACTTC
CASSSLLTRAYEQYF
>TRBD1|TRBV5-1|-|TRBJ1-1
TGCGCCAGCAGCGTGGTACAGGGGGATACTGAAGCTTTCTTT
CASSVVQGDTEAFF
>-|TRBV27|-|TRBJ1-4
TGTGCCAGCAGTCCCAGGGTGGGGCGAACTAATGAAAAACTGTTTTTT
CASSPRVGRTNEKLFF
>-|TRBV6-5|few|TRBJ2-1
TGTGCCAGCAGTACACGGGACACCCCCTACAATGAGCAGTTCTTC
CASSTRDTPYNEQFF
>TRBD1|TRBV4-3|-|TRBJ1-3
TGCGCCAGCAGCCAACAGGGGGGCCCTGGAAACACCATATATTTT
CASSQQGGPGNTIYF
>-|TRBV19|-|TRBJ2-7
TGTGCCAGTAGTATCTCTCGCGGGACCTCCTACGAGCAGTACTTC
CASSISRGTSYEQYF
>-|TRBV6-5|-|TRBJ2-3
TGTGCCAGCAGTTACTCACAGGCTATAGATACGCAGTATTTT
CASSYSQAIDTQYF
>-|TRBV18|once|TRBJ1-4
TGTGCCAGCTCCCCGGTAGGGGGTAATGAAAAACTGTTTTTT
CASSPVGGNEKLFF
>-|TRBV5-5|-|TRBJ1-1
TGTGCCAGCAGCTTGTATACCGGGACTGAAGCTTTCTTT
CASSLYTGTEAFF
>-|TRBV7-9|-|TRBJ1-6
TGTGCCAGCAGCCATCCCCCGGGACGGGATAATTCACCCCTCCACTTT
CASSHPPGRDNSPLHF
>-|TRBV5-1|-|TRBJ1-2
TGCGCCAGCAGCTTGGCTGGACGAGGGGAAGATGGCTACACCTTC
CASSLAGRGEDGYTF
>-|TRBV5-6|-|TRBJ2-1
TGTGCCAGCAGCCGGTTAGTTGGGCGCAATGAGCAGTTCTTC
CASSRLVGRNEQFF
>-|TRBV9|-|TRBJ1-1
TGTGCCAGCAGCGTACAACAGAAGAACACTGAAGCTTTCTTT
CASSVQQKNTEAFF
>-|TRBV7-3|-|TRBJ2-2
TGTGCCAGCAGCTTAACGTCGGTTACCGGGGAGCTGTTTTTT
CASSLTSVTGELFF
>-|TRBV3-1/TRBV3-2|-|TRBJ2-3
TGTGCCAGCAGCAGTATAACTAGCACAGATACGCAGTATTTT
CASSSITSTDTQYF
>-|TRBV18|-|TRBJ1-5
TGTGCCAGCTCACCCGGCAGCGATCAGCCCCAGCATTTT
CASSPGSDQPQHF
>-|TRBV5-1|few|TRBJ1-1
TGCGCCAGCAGCTTGGCAGGCACTCCGGACACTGAAGCTTTCTTT
CASSLAGTPDTEAFF
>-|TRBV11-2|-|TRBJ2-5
TGTGCCAGCAGCCCCCTCGTCGGTTGGCGAGAAGGGGAAGAGACCCAGTACTTC
CASSPLVGWREGEETQYF
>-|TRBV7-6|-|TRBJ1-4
TGTGCCAGCAGCTTAGGCCTTGCAACTAATGAAAAACTGTTTTTT
CASSLGLATNEKLFF
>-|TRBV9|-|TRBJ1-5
TGTGCCAGCAGCGTCGACGGGGTAAATCAGCCCCAGCATTTT
CASSVDGVNQPQHF
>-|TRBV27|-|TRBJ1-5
TGTGCCAGCAGTTTAAGCAGTTATAGCAATCAGCCCCAGCATTTT
CASSLSSYSNQPQHF
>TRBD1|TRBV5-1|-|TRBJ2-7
TGCGCCAGCAGCTTAGGACAGGGCCCCTACGAGCAGTACTTC
CASSLGQGPYEQYF
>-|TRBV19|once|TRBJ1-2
TGTGCCAGTAGTATCCCCCAGGGTGGCTACACCTTC
CASSIPQGGYTF
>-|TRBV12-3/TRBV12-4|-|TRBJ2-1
TGTGCCAGCAGTTTAGGGATCTACAATGAGCAGTTCTTC
CASSLGIYNEQFF